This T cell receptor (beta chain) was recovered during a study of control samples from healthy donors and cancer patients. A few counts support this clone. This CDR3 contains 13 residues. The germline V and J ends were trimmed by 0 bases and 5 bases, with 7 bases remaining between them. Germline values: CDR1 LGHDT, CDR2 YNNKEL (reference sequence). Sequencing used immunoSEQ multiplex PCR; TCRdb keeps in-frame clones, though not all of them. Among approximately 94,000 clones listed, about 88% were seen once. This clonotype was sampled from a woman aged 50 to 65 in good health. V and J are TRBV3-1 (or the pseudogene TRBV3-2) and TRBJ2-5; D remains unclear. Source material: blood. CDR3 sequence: CASSQEPGETQYF. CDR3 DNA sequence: TGTGCCAGCAGCCAAGAACCCGGCGAGACCCAGTACTTC.